This T cell receptor beta chain was sequenced during a study of CD8+ T cells in alopecia areata. The germline CDR1 and CDR2 sequences are SQVTM and ANQGSEA. Germline trimming cut 6 bases from V and 0 bases from J; bases unmatched to any gene: 4. This CDR3 region has 13 residues. Specimens obtained from alopecia areata patients comprised lesional scalp punch biopsies and peripheral blood. In each case, RNA was isolated and then reverse transcribed into cDNA as the sequencing template. Method: immunoSEQ multiplex PCR; TCRdb's copy keeps in-frame clones and lacks some. In the table there are around 50,000 clones, 96% of which are singletons.

This clonotype was obtained from a human donor with alopecia areata. The sample in question was CD8+ T cells sorted from blood, obtained at week 0. The chain has TRBV29-1 and TRBJ2-7; 8 nucleotides line up with TRBD1. The CDR3 here is CSVSGTGSYEQYF. The CDR3 region has the DNA TGCAGCGTCTCTGGGACAGGCTCCTACGAGCAGTACTTC.